Below are 9 T cell receptor beta chains sequenced from a single sample in a study of T cells in Graves' hyperthyroidism and ophthalmopathy. Researchers amplified the TCR beta CDR3 regions from RNA transcripts. During a first-round RT-PCR of the TCR CDR3, the HTBI primer set was used. TCRdb re-called the multiplex PCR reads through MiXCR, storing one row per CDR3 protein. Of under 400,000 distinct CDR3 sequences in the sample, approximately 14% were seen once. Specimen: blood. The receptors were sampled from a woman aged 60-75 years with Graves' hyperthyroidism.

This clonotype was observed at least ten times. The chain combines TRBV6-1 with TRBJ2-7; no firm D call. The CDR3 length is 15 residues. Germline loops: CDR1 MNHNS, CDR2 SASEGT. Deletions cut 6 bases from V and 4 bases from J, with 19 bases between. This CDR3 is CASSRSPQYGYEQYF. The CDR3 DNA follows: TGTGCCAGCAGCCGTAGCCCCCAGTACGGGTACGAGCAGTACTTC.

The sample holds many counts of this clonotype. The chain couples TRBV20-1 to TRBJ2-7, with 7 bases fitting TRBD2. CDR1 and CDR2 from the germline V gene are DFQATT and SNEGSKA (reference sequence). The CDR3 spans 16 residues. Trimming cost V 3 bases and J 0 bases; bases outside gene matches: 11. The DNA for the CDR3 is TGCAGTGCTAGGGTCTCGAGCGGGACTTACTCCTACGAGCAGTACTTC. Translation: CSARVSSGTYSYEQYF.

This clonotype was counted ten times or more. V is TRBV2 and J is TRBJ2-2; D is possibly TRBD2 (6 bases). V lost 0 bases and J 6 bases, leaving 17 bases between the germline ends. The CDR3 has 17 amino acids. Germline V gene sequence: CDR1 SNHLY, CDR2 FYNNEI. The CDR3 bases are TGTGCCAGCAGTGAAGCCGGAGGGCAGCCTGGATCCGGGGAGCTGTTTTTT. Protein product: CASSEAGGQPGSGELFF.

The gene calls are TRBV24-1 and TRBJ1-5; D might be TRBD1 (5 bases). The CDR3 is 13 amino acids. Germline V lookup: CDR1 KGHDR, CDR2 SFDVKD. Trimming pared 10 bases from V and 5 bases from J, leaving 14 bases between. CDR3 sequence: CATSRWGDQPQHF. The CDR3 DNA sequence: TGTGCCACTTCCCGGTGGGGGGATCAGCCCCAGCATTTT.

This clonotype occurred many times. The chain uses TRBV11-2 and TRBJ1-1; D unresolved. CDR3 length: 12 amino acids. V lost 6 bases to trimming and J lost 5 bases, with 10 bases between them. Looked up from germline, CDR1 is SGHAT and CDR2 is FQNNGV. CDR3 amino acids: CASRYSSTEAFF. The DNA of the CDR3 is TGTGCCAGCAGATATAGTAGTACTGAAGCTTTCTTT.

This clonotype has ten or more counts. The chain joins TRBV12-3 or TRBV12-4 to TRBJ2-7; 10 bases match TRBD2. The V gene end was trimmed by 3 bases and the J gene end by 0 bases; junction bases not matched to a gene: 14. The CDR3 contains 19 residues. The CDR3 sequence: CASSLVTGTSVGSSYEQYF. DNA for the CDR3: TGTGCCAGCAGTTTGGTCACCGGGACTAGCGTGGGAAGCTCCTACGAGCAGTACTTC.

This clonotype was seen at least ten times. The rearrangement uses TRBV18 and TRBJ2-7, with D perhaps TRBD1 (7 bases). This CDR3 comprises 16 residues. Germline V gene lookup returns CDR1 KGHSH and CDR2 LQKENI. Trimming shortened V by 4 bases and J by 0 bases, and 16 bases separated the two germline ends. The CDR3 here is CASSLRRGLDSYEQYF. The CDR3 nucleotides read TGTGCCAGCTCACTTCGGAGGGGGCTTGACTCCTACGAGCAGTACTTC.

This clonotype was observed many times. V is TRBV2 and J is TRBJ2-7; 11 nucleotides align to TRBD1. Germline assignment: CDR1 SNHLY and CDR2 FYNNEI. CDR3 size: 14 residues. The V segment lost 6 bases and the J segment 2 bases; nucleotides outside the gene matches: 3. The CDR3 DNA is TGTGCCAGCAGCGAGGGACAGGGGGCCTACGAGCAGTACTTC. This codes for CASSEGQGAYEQYF.

The genes are TRBV20-1 and TRBJ1-1, with 8 bases fitting TRBD1. The trim removed 0 bases at V and 4 bases at J, leaving 4 bases unmatched. CDR1 is DFQATT, CDR2 SNEGSKA, per germline (reference sequence). The CDR3 sequence is 14 residues long. For the CDR3, the DNA is TGCAGTGCTAGAGACACCGACAGGGGCACTGAAGCTTTCTTT. Residues: CSARDTDRGTEAFF.